Below, 19 T cell receptor beta chains from the same sample are listed, as sequenced in a study of Graves' ophthalmopathy and Graves' hyperthyroidism. RNA served as the template for amplifying TCR beta CDR3 regions. The workflow started with a first-round RT-PCR run with HTBI primers and then moved on to a second-round multiplex PCR. TCRdb passed the multiplex PCR reads through MiXCR, listing each CDR3 protein once. Found here are around 1,200,000 distinct CDR3 sequences, about two fifths of them singletons; the top ten hold approximately 12%. The material sequenced was peripheral blood or thyroid tissue (not recorded which). These receptors were taken from an adult man with Graves' hyperthyroidism.

Notes on this clonotype: A read error is possible here, since a much larger clone lies one base away. Likely a read error: the CDR3 ends without its conserved phenylalanine or tryptophan. The chain recombines TRBV7-9 with TRBJ1-1; D not certain. Trimming took off 6 bases at V and 8 bases at J, with 13 bases between the two ends. The CDR3 contains 12 residues. Germline V CDR1 and CDR2: SEHNR, FQNEAQ (reference sequence). The CDR3 protein is CASSRTGFEAFL. For the CDR3, the DNA is TGTGCCAGCAGTAGGACGGGGTTCGAAGCTTTCTTA.

This clonotype was seen ten or more times. The V and J genes are TRBV5-6 and TRBJ1-5, with 8 bases that match TRBD1. The trim removed 4 bases at V and 7 bases at J, leaving 7 bases unmatched. The germline V gene has CDR1 SGHDT and CDR2 YYEEEE. The CDR3 length is 14 residues. The CDR3 region is CASSVRTGTQPQHF. The CDR3 nucleotides are TGTGCCAGCAGCGTACGGACAGGGACGCAGCCCCAGCATTTT.

This clonotype occurred many times. V and J are TRBV6-1 and TRBJ1-5; no definite D call. Germline values: CDR1 MNHNS, CDR2 SASEGT. The V end lost 4 bases, the J end lost 5 bases, and 9 bases lay between the germline ends. CDR3 length equals 13 residues. The CDR3: CASSVQVHQPQHF. The CDR3 DNA reads TGTGCCAGCAGTGTTCAGGTCCATCAGCCCCAGCATTTT.

This clonotype was observed many times. The rearrangement links TRBV20-1 to TRBJ2-2; the D gene is possibly TRBD1 (5 bases). Trimming took 3 bases from V and 3 from J, leaving 11 bases between them. The CDR3 sequence is 14 residues long. Germline V gene lookup returns CDR1 DFQATT and CDR2 SNEGSKA (reference sequence). CDR3 bases: TGCAGTGCTAGCGGCAGGGCGTACACCGGGGAGCTGTTTTTT. Translating gives CSASGRAYTGELFF.

This clonotype was recorded at least ten times. The chain combines TRBV12-3 or TRBV12-4 with TRBJ2-7; weak D call: TRBD1 (6 bases). This CDR3 has 12 residues. Deletions cut 3 bases from V and 5 bases from J, with 8 bases between. CDR3 DNA sequence: TGTGCCAGCAGTTTTTGGACAGACGAGCAGTACTTC. Its translation is CASSFWTDEQYF.

Of note for this clonotype: At one boundary the junction diverges from the germline segment, which might be a read error. This chain joins TRBV7-6 and TRBJ2-5; 7 bases map to TRBD2. The J call may not be correct, given that the DNA end is closer to TRBJ2-7. CDR1 is SGHVS and CDR2 is FNYEAQ in the germline V gene. The CDR3 runs 14 residues. The CDR3 sequence: CTSSLVRETHEQYF. CDR3 nucleotide sequence: TGTACCAGCAGCTTAGTGCGGGAGACCCACGAGCAGTACTTC.

The chain carries TRBV7-9 and TRBJ1-2; D is unclear. This CDR3 region has 12 residues. CDR1 is SEHNR and CDR2 is FQNEAQ in the germline V gene (reference sequence). The germline V and J ends were trimmed by 2 bases and 8 bases, with 9 bases remaining between them. The CDR3 protein is CASSLSFLGYTF. The CDR3 bases are TGTGCCAGCAGCTTAAGTTTTTTGGGCTACACCTTC.

V is TRBV3-1 and J is TRBJ2-7; weak D call: TRBD2 (6 bases). This CDR3 region has 15 residues. The V end was cut by 4 bases, the J end by 7 bases, with 20 bases between. CDR1 is LGHDT, CDR2 YNNKEL, per germline (reference sequence). The CDR3 DNA reads TGTGCCAGCAGCCGCCCCGGGACTCGGTATGGGGAGCAGTACTTC. Translating it yields CASSRPGTRYGEQYF.

This rearrangement joins TRBV10-3 to TRBJ2-3; unclear D gene. The length of the CDR3 is 13 residues. Trimming took 7 bases from V and 2 from J, leaving 10 bases between them. Germline V gene sequence: CDR1 ENHRY, CDR2 SYGVKD. CDR3 coding DNA: TGTGCCATCAAAAAGTCCGACACAGATACGCAGTATTTT. Its protein product is CAIKKSDTDTQYF.

A note on this clonotype: This likely comes from a read error, as the CDR3 has no conserved phenylalanine or tryptophan at its end. The CDR3 bases are TGTGCCAGCAGTTTAGAGGGGGCGGTCAGTACCGAGCAGTACCTC. Protein product: CASSLEGAVSTEQYL. The chain couples TRBV12-3 or TRBV12-4 to TRBJ2-7; TRBD1 agrees at 7 bases. The CDR3 is made up of 15 amino acids. The V gene end was trimmed by 1 base and the J gene end by 6 bases; junction bases not matched to a gene: 9.

CDR3 amino acids: CSAREGRVTGELFF. The CDR3 DNA sequence: TGCAGTGCTAGAGAGGGGAGGGTCACCGGGGAGCTGTTTTTT. The chain joins TRBV20-1 to TRBJ2-2, with 7 bases that match TRBD2. CDR3 length: 14 residues. CDR1 is DFQATT and CDR2 is SNEGSKA in the germline V gene (reference sequence). V trimming: 0 bases; J trimming: 4 bases; junction bases outside the gene matches: 2.

This rearrangement joins TRBV10-2 to TRBJ2-7; D is possibly TRBD1 (6 bases). The CDR3 extends over 17 amino acids. Germline CDR1 is WSHSY and CDR2 is SAAADI. V gave up 4 bases and J gave up 1 base, with 20 bases separating them. CDR3: CASSAIGRRDTSYEQYF. CDR3 sequence (DNA): TGCGCCAGCAGTGCCATAGGGCGCCGGGACACGTCCTACGAGCAGTACTTC.

This clonotype appeared a few times. The V call is TRBV12-3 or TRBV12-4, the J call TRBJ2-5, with unresolved D. The CDR3 consists of 17 residues. V lost 6 bases and J lost 1, with 21 bases in between. The CDR3 sequence is CASSVASLGGSQETQYF. The CDR3 bases are TGTGCCAGCAGCGTAGCATCCCTTGGCGGTTCCCAAGAGACCCAGTACTTC.

This clonotype was counted a single time. The chain employs TRBV2 and TRBJ2-7, with TRBD2 identical over 10 bases. The CDR3 spans 15 residues. Looked up from germline, CDR1 is SNHLY and CDR2 is FYNNEI. Trimming removed 3 bases from V and 12 bases from J; junction bases left unmatched: 14. Here the CDR3 reads CASSDDSVSGGRVYF. In DNA, the CDR3 is TGTGCCAGCAGTGATGACAGCGTTAGCGGGGGGCGGGTGTACTTC.

In this sample, this clonotype turned up a few times. The chain links TRBV29-1 to TRBJ1-2; the D is unclear. Trimming took off 3 bases at V and 2 bases at J, with 10 bases between the two ends. The CDR3 has 13 amino acids. Germline V gene sequence: CDR1 SQVTM, CDR2 ANQGSEA. This chain's CDR3 is CSVDSGVNYGYTF. As DNA, the CDR3 is TGCAGCGTTGACTCAGGCGTAAACTATGGCTACACCTTC.

This chain uses TRBV29-1 with TRBJ1-1; possible D gene TRBD1, 5 bases. Between the trimmed V and J ends, which lost 4 bases and 1 base, there was a span of 13 bases. Germline-derived CDR1 and CDR2 are SQVTM and ANQGSEA. The CDR3 consists of 14 residues. The CDR3 DNA is TGCAGCGTTGTTTGGGGGGGAGCGAACACTGAAGCTTTCTTT. It encodes CSVVWGGANTEAFF. Looking up the rest from reference TRBV29-1 and TRBJ1-1 gives the full variable domain: SAVISQKPSRDICQRGTSLTIQCQVDSQVTMMFWYRQQPGQSLTLIATANQGSEATYESGFVIDKFPISRPNLTFSTLTVSNMSPEDSSIYLCSVVWGGANTEAFFGQGTRLTVV.

The gene calls are TRBV20-1 and TRBJ1-5; TRBD1 aligns across 7 bases. Germline lookup yields CDR1 DFQATT and CDR2 SNEGSKA (reference sequence). The CDR3 length is 14 residues. CDR3: CRGNRGEGDQPQHF. The CDR3 coding sequence is TGCAGGGGTAACAGGGGAGAGGGGGATCAGCCCCAGCATTTT.

This chain links TRBV6-5 with TRBJ2-5; D is possibly TRBD1 (5 bases). The germline CDR1 and CDR2 sequences are MNHEY and SVGAGI. V was shortened by 5 bases and J by 2 bases, with 15 bases between the two germline ends. The CDR3 loop spans 15 amino acids. The CDR3 protein is CASSDDSHSQETQYF. The CDR3 bases are TGTGCCAGCAGTGACGACAGCCATAGTCAAGAGACCCAGTACTTC.

The chain recombines TRBV10-3 with TRBJ1-6; possibly TRBD1 for D (6 bases). This CDR3 spans 15 amino acids. Trimming cost V 0 bases and J 7 bases, with 10 bases left between them. Germline loops: CDR1 ENHRY, CDR2 SYGVKD. The CDR3 nucleotides read TGTGCCATCAGTGAGTCGGTCACAGGGAATTCACCCCTCCACTTT. Translated: CAISESVTGNSPLHF.